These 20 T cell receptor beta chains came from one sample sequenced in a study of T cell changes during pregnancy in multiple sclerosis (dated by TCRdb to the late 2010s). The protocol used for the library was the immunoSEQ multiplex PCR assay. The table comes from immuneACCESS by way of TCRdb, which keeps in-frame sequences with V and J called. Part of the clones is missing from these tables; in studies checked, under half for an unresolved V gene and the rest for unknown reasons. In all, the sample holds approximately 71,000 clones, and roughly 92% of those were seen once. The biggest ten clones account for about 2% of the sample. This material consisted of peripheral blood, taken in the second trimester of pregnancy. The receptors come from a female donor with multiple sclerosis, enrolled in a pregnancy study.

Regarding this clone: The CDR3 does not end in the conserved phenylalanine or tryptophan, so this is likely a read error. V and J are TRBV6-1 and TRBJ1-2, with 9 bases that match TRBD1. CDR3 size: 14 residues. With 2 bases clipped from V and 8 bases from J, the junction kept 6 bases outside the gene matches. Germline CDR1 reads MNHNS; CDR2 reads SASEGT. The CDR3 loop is CASSENRGLRGYTL. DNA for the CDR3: TGTGCCAGCAGTGAAAACAGGGGGCTACGAGGCTACACCCTC.

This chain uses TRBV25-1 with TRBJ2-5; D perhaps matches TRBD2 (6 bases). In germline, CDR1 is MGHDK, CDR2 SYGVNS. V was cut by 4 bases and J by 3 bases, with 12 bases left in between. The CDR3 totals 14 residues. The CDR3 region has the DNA TGTGCCAGCAGTGTTTGGGAGGTGGAAGAGACCCAGTACTTC. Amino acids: CASSVWEVEETQYF. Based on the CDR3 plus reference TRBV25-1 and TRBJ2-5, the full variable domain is EADIYQTPRYLVIGTGKKITLECSQTMGHDKMYWYQQDPGMELHLIHYSYGVNSTEKGDLSSESTVSRIRTEHFPLTLESARPSHTSQYLCASSVWEVEETQYFGPGTRLLVL.

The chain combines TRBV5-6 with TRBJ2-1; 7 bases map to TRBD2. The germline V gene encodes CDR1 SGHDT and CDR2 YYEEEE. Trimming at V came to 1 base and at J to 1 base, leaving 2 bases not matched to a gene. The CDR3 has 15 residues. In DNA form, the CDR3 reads TGTGCCAGCAGCTTGCCTAGCGGTTCCTACAATGAGCAGTTCTTC. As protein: CASSLPSGSYNEQFF.

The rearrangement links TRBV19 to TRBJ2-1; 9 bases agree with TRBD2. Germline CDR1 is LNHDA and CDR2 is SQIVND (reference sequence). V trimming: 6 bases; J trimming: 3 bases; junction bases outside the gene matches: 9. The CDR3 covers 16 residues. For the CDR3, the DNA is TGTGCCAGTAGCAAACTCGGGACTAGCTTCTACAATGAGCAGTTCTTC. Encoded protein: CASSKLGTSFYNEQFF.

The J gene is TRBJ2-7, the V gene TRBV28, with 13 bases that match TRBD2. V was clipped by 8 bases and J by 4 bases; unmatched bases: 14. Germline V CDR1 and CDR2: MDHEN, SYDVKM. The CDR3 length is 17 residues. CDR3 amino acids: CASAGTSGVPPRYEQYF. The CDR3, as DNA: TGTGCCAGCGCCGGGACTAGCGGGGTTCCTCCGAGATACGAGCAGTACTTC.

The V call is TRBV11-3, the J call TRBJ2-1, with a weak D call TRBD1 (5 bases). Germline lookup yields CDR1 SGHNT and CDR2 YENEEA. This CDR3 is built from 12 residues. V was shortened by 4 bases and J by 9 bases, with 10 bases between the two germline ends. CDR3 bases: TGTGCCAGCAGCTCCGCTAGGGGTGAGCAGTTCTTC. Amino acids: CASSSARGEQFF. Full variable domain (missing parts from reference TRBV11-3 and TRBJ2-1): EAGVVQSPRYKIIEKKQPVAFWCNPISGHNTLYWYLQNLGQGPELLIRYENEEAVDDSQLPKDRFSAERLKGVDSTLKIQPAELGDSAVYLCASSSARGEQFFGPGTRLTVL.

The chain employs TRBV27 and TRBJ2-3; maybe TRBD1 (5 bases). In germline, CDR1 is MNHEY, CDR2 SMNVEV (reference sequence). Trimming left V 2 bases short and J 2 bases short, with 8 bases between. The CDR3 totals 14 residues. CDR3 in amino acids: CASSLVGVTDTQYF. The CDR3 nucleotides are TGTGCCAGCAGTTTAGTAGGGGTCACAGATACGCAGTATTTT.

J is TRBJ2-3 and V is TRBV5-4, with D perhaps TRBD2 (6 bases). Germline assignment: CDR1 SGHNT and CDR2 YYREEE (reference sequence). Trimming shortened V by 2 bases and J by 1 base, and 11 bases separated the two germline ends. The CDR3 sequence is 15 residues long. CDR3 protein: CASSLGAGRTDTQYF. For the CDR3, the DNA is TGTGCCAGCAGCTTAGGAGCGGGCCGCACAGATACGCAGTATTTT.

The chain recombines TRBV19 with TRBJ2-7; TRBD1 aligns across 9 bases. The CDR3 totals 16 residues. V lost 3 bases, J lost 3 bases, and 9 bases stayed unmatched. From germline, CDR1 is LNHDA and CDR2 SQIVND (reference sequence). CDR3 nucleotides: TGTGCCAGTAGTATCTCTGGGACAGGGTCGGTCTACGAGCAGTACTTC. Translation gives CASSISGTGSVYEQYF. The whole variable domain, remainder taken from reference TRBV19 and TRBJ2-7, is DGGITQSPKYLFRKEGQNVTLSCEQNLNHDAMYWYRQDPGQGLRLIYYSQIVNDFQKGDIAEGYSVSREKKESFPLTVTSAQKNPTAFYLCASSISGTGSVYEQYFGPGTRLTVT.

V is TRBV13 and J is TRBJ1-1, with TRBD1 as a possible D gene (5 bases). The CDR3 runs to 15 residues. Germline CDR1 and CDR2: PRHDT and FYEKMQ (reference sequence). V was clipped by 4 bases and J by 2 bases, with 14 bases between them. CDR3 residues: CASSSDTASNTEAFF. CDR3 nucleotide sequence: TGTGCCAGCAGCTCGGACACCGCCTCCAACACTGAAGCTTTCTTT.

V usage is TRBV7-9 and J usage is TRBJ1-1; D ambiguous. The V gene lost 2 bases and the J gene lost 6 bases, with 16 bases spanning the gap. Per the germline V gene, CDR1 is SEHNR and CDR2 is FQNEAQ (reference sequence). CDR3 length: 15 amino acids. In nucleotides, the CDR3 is TGTGCCAGCAGCTTAATCCCCTCAGTCATGGCTGAAGCTTTCTTT. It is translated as CASSLIPSVMAEAFF.

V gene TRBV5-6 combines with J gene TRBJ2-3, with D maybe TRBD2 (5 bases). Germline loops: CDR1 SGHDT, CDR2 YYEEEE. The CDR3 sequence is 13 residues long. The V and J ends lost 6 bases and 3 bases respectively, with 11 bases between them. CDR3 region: CASTLPGTDTQYF. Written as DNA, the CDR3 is TGTGCCAGCACCCTACCGGGGACAGATACGCAGTATTTT.

For the CDR3, the DNA is TGTGCCAGTAGTCCTCACCGGGACAGGGGACCCTATGGCTACACCTTC. Translation: CASSPHRDRGPYGYTF. J is TRBJ1-2 and V is TRBV19; 10 positions agree with TRBD1. V shed 5 bases and J 4 bases; nucleotides not matched to a gene: 10. CDR3 length: 16 amino acids. Germline V lookup: CDR1 LNHDA, CDR2 SQIVND (reference sequence).

CDR3 DNA: TGCGCCAGCAGCTCAGGTACGAGCTCCTACAATGAGCAGTTCTTC. It translates to CASSSGTSSYNEQFF. V gene TRBV5-1 combines with J gene TRBJ2-1; no clear D. Germline loops: CDR1 SGHRS, CDR2 YFSETQ. Trimming removed 3 bases at V and 0 bases at J, with 10 bases between. This CDR3 comprises 15 residues. Drawing the rest from reference TRBV5-1 and TRBJ2-1, the complete variable domain is KAGVTQTPRYLIKTRGQQVTLSCSPISGHRSVSWYQQTPGQGLQFLFEYFSETQRNKGNFPGRFSGRQFSNSRSEMNVSTLELGDSALYLCASSSGTSSYNEQFFGPGTRLTVL.

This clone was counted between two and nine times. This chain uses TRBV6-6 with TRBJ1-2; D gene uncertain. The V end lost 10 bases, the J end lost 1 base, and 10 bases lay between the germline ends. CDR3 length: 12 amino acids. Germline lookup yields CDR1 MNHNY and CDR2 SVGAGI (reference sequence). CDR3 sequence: CATAEGNYGYTF. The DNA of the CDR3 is TGTGCCACTGCCGAGGGTAACTATGGCTACACCTTC.

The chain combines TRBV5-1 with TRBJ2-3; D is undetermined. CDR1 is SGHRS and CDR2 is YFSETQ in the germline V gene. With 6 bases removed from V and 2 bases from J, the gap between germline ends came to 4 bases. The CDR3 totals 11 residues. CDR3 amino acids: CASTLTDTQYF. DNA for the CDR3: TGCGCCAGCACCCTCACAGATACGCAGTATTTT.

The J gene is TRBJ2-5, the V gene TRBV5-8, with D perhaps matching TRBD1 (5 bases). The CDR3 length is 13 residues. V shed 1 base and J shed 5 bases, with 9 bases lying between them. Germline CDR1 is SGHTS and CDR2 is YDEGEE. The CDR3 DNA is TGTGCCAGCAGCTTGTGGGGCGAGGAGACCCAGTACTTC. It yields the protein CASSLWGEETQYF.

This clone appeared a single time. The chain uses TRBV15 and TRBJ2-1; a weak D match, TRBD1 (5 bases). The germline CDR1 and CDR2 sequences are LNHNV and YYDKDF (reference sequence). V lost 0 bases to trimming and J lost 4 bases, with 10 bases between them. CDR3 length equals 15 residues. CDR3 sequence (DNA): TGTGCCACCAGCAGAGATGTGCAGGGATACAATGAGCAGTTCTTC. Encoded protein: CATSRDVQGYNEQFF.

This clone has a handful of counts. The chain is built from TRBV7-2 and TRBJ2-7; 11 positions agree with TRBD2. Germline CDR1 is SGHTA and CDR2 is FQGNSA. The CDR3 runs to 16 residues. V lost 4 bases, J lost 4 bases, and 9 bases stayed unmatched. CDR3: CASSYPIAGGPYEQYF. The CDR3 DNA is TGTGCCAGCAGCTATCCCATAGCGGGGGGGCCGTACGAGCAGTACTTC.

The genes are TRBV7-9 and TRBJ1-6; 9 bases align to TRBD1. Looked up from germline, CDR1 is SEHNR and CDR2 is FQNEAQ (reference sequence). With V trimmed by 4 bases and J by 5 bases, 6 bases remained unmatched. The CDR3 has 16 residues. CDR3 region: CASSSTGGVHNSPLHF. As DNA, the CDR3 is TGTGCCAGCAGCTCTACAGGGGGCGTCCATAATTCACCCCTCCACTTT. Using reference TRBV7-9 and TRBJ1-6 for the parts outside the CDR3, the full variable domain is DTGVSQNPRHKITKRGQNVTFRCDPISEHNRLYWYRQTLGQGPEFLTYFQNEAQLEKSRLLSDRFSAERPKGSFSTLEIQRTEQGDSAMYLCASSSTGGVHNSPLHFGNGTRLTVT.